These 14 T cell receptor beta chains came from one sample sequenced in a study of OX40 agonist ivuxolimab in advanced cancers. The library relied on the immunoSEQ multiplex PCR assay. This is the immuneACCESS table as TCRdb keeps it, with only in-frame sequences that have V and J called. A part of the clones is gone; compared with another copy, unresolved V genes explain less than half, and the rest is unexplained. This sample has about 61,000 clones in its table, and under 90% of those were observed once. 0.4% to 0.55% of the sample comes from the top ten. The sample in question was CD4+ or CD8+ T cells sorted from blood, obtained in a trial of the OX40 agonist ivuxolimab. The receptor source for this set is an adult with an advanced solid tumor such as melanoma, head and neck, liver or kidney cancer.

The rearrangement links TRBV19 to TRBJ1-5; TRBD1 is a possible D gene (5 bases). This CDR3 is 15 amino acids long. Trimming stripped 6 bases from V and 0 bases from J, with 12 bases between. Germline V gene sequence: CDR1 LNHDA, CDR2 SQIVND (reference sequence). The CDR3 sequence is CASSSTAYSNQPQHF. The CDR3 region has the DNA TGTGCCAGTAGCTCGACAGCTTATAGCAATCAGCCCCAGCATTTT. Complete variable domain (other parts from reference TRBV19 and TRBJ1-5): DGGITQSPKYLFRKEGQNVTLSCEQNLNHDAMYWYRQDPGQGLRLIYYSQIVNDFQKGDIAEGYSVSREKKESFPLTVTSAQKNPTAFYLCASSSTAYSNQPQHFGDGTRLSIL.

The chain is built from TRBV18 and TRBJ2-5; D is undetermined. The J call may not be correct, given that the DNA end is closer to TRBJ2-7. Looked up from germline, CDR1 is KGHSH and CDR2 is LQKENI. This CDR3 region has 14 residues. CDR3 loop: CASSRTNGDYEQYF. In DNA form, the CDR3 reads TGTGCCAGCTCACGTACCAATGGGGACTACGAGCAGTACTTC.

The chain couples TRBV18 to TRBJ1-2; TRBD1 is a possible D gene (6 bases). The V gene's germline CDR1 is KGHSH and CDR2 LQKENI. This CDR3 region has 14 residues. V lost 3 bases to trimming and J lost 7 bases, with 15 bases between them. The CDR3 DNA reads as TGTGCCAGCTCACCGGAGGGGGTTCTTTCTGGCTACACCTTC. Translated: CASSPEGVLSGYTF.

The chain recombines TRBV6-1 with TRBJ1-5; D ambiguous. V lost 2 bases and J 6 bases, leaving 8 bases between the germline ends. The V gene's germline CDR1 is MNHNS and CDR2 SASEGT. The CDR3 has 13 residues. The CDR3 is CASSETLGQPQHF. CDR3 DNA: TGTGCCAGCAGTGAAACCTTAGGTCAGCCCCAGCATTTT.

Notes on this clone: Other DNA sequences of this sample code for an identical CDR3. The chain links TRBV28 to TRBJ1-5; unclear D gene. From germline, CDR1 is MDHEN and CDR2 SYDVKM. There are 12 residues in the CDR3. Trimming cost V 5 bases and J 4 bases, with 6 bases left between them. CDR3 loop: CASSSGNQPQHF. The CDR3 DNA reads TGTGCCAGCAGTAGTGGGAATCAGCCCCAGCATTTT.

This clone was counted a single time. This rearrangement joins TRBV2 to TRBJ2-1, with 10 bases that match TRBD1. Germline V gives CDR1 SNHLY, CDR2 FYNNEI. The V and J ends lost 7 bases and 5 bases, in that order; junction bases with no gene match: 8. The CDR3 is 15 amino acids. In DNA form, the CDR3 reads TGTGCCAGCAACCCGGACAGGGGGAGCGACAATGAGCAGTTCTTC. Protein sequence: CASNPDRGSDNEQFF.

This clone appeared a single time. The chain joins TRBV6-6 to TRBJ2-7; a possible D gene is TRBD2 (6 bases). V lost 6 bases and J 1 base, leaving 10 bases between the germline ends. From germline, CDR1 is MNHNY and CDR2 SVGAGI (reference sequence). The CDR3 loop spans 13 amino acids. The CDR3, as DNA: TGTGCCAGCAGCTCAAGCGGGTCCTACGAGCAGTACTTC. Translated: CASSSSGSYEQYF.

The V call is TRBV11-2, the J call TRBJ2-6; D ambiguous. Germline V gives CDR1 SGHAT, CDR2 FQNNGV. The CDR3 is 16 residues long. Trimming took 4 bases from V and 5 from J, leaving 15 bases between them. CDR3 in DNA: TGTGCCAGCAGCTGTGTGCAACAAAGTCGGGCCAACGTCCTGACTTTC. The encoded protein is CASSCVQQSRANVLTF.

This chain uses TRBV7-3 with TRBJ2-3, with no clear D. Trimming pared 1 base from V and 4 bases from J, leaving 6 bases between. CDR1 is SGHTA, CDR2 FQGTGA, per germline. The CDR3 is 13 amino acids. The CDR3 region has the DNA TGTGCCAGCAGCTTAAATGAGGCAGATACGCAGTATTTT. Its translation is CASSLNEADTQYF.

For the CDR3, the DNA is TGTGCCAGCAGTACAAGTCCGGGGGTAGCGGGAGCGGGCTACGAGCAGTACTTC. Translation: CASSTSPGVAGAGYEQYF. This sequence joins TRBV28 and TRBJ2-7, with TRBD2 matching over 9 bases. With V trimmed by 5 bases and J by 3 bases, 17 bases remained unmatched. CDR3 length equals 18 residues. The germline V gene encodes CDR1 MDHEN and CDR2 SYDVKM.

The chain carries TRBV18 and TRBJ2-3, with D perhaps assigned TRBD1 or TRBD2 (5 bases each). CDR1 and CDR2 (germline): KGHSH, LQKENI. CDR3 length: 15 amino acids. V was shortened by 1 base and J by 3 bases, with 11 bases between the two germline ends. The CDR3 loop is CASSPQAGRTDTQYF. Here the CDR3 DNA reads TGTGCCAGCTCACCACAGGCAGGGAGAACAGATACGCAGTATTTT.

The chain recombines TRBV5-5 with TRBJ2-7, with D perhaps TRBD1 (6 bases). Trimming stripped 2 bases from V and 0 bases from J, with 9 bases between. CDR1 and CDR2 (germline): SGHKS, YYEKEE (reference sequence). The CDR3 is 14 residues long. The chain's CDR3 is CASSFSGASYEQYF. The CDR3 nucleotides read TGTGCCAGCAGCTTCTCAGGGGCCTCCTACGAGCAGTACTTC.

V and J are TRBV19 and TRBJ1-1; D might be TRBD1 (5 bases). This CDR3 region has 15 residues. The germline V gene encodes CDR1 LNHDA and CDR2 SQIVND (reference sequence). V gave up 1 base and J gave up 1 base, with 10 bases separating them. The CDR3 here is CASSIGGSANTEAFF. The DNA for the CDR3 is TGTGCCAGTAGTATAGGGGGCTCAGCGAACACTGAAGCTTTCTTT.

CDR3 loop: CASGLVLAGARGRVTEAFF. For the CDR3, the DNA is TGTGCTAGTGGTTTGGTACTCGCCGGGGCGAGGGGGCGGGTCACTGAAGCTTTCTTT. The chain combines TRBV12-5 with TRBJ1-1; TRBD1 aligns across 7 bases. Trimming cost V 0 bases and J 4 bases; bases outside gene matches: 17. The length of the CDR3 is 19 residues. Germline assignment: CDR1 LGHNT and CDR2 FRNRAP.